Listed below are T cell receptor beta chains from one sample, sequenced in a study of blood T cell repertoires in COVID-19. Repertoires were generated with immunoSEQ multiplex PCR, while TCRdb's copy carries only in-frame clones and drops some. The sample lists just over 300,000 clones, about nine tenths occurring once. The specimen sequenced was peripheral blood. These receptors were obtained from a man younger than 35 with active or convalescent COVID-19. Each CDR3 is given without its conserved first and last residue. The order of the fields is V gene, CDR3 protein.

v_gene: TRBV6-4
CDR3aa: ASSDSQLAGWILDTQY

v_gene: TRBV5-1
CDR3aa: ASSLEGGNQPQH

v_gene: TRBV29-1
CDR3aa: SAGTGLQPQH

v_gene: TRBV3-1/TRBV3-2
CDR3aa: ASSLKTGNTGELF

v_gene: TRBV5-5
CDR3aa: ASSSNPNRVGGTDTQY

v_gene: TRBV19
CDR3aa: ASTGGLDGELF

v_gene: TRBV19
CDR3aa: ASSVGWIRTSTDTQY

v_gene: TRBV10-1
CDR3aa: ASSVFMGWYEKLF

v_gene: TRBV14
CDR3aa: ASSQVGGGPDYEQY

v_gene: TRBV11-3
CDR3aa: ASSLALAGGDEQF

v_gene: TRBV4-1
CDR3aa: ASSQGPRDSGNTIY

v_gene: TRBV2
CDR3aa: ASRVLAGPGGELF

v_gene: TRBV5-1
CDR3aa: ASSLDNRVRGDYEKLF

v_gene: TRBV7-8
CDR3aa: ASSPGPPGSPLH

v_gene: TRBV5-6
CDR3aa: ASSLGSGSYEQY

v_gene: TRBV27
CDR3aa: ASSTGGTDTQY

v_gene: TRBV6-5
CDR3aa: ASRPPLAGVETQY

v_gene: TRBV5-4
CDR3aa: ASSSKTSGSAYEQY

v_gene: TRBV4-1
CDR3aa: ASSAPRTGLREQY

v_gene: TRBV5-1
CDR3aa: ASSLVLNEQF

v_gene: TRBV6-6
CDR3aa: AFRQGANSPLH

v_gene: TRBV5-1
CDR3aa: ASSLARGDTEAF

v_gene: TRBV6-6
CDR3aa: ASTPGETQY

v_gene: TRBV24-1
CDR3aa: ATSDRDREY

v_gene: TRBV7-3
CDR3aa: ASSPGRVAGDTQY

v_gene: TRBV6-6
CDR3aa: ASSYRTEEDTQY

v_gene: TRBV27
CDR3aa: ASSLVGADTQY

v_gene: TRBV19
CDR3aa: ASSKGQFLYGYT

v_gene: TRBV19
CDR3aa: ASSIGTGRGEQY

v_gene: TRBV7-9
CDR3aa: ASSLGTEINYGYT

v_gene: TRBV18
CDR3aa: ASSPSWAGNTEAF

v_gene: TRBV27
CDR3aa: ASSTLAGGPSYEQY

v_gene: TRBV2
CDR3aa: ASSVAAGDYEQY

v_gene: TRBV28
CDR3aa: ASSPWDSSYEQY

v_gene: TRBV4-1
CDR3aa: ASSPPAINQPQH

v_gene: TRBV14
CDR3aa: ASSQEISRGKQY

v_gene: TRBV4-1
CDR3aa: ASSQDPAANYEQY

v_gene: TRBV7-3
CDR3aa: ASSLNGAYEQY

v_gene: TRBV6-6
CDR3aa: ASSYLPSGSENEQF

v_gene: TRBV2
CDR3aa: ASDSLGTDTQY

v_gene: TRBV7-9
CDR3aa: ASSLGAGASHHQF

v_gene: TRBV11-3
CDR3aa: ASSLSGANEQY

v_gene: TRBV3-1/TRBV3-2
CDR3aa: ASSDRDRGLPQH